The 13 T cell receptor beta chains below come from one sample, sequenced in a study of CD8 T cells in ankylosing spondylitis. TCRdb independently ran MiXCR on the 5' RACE reads; one entry per CDR3 protein. The table lists some 250,000 distinct CDR3 sequences, 8% to 9.5% of them singletons. Sequencing was done on a sample of blood, either unsorted or a sorted T cell fraction (not recorded which). The origin of the receptors is a male donor with ankylosing spondylitis or in good health (not recorded which).

At least ten counts were recorded for this clonotype. V and J are TRBV20-1 and TRBJ2-3; possibly TRBD1 for D (6 bases). Trimming cost V 3 bases and J 4 bases, with 11 bases left between them. This CDR3 is 13 amino acids long. CDR1 and CDR2 from the germline V gene are DFQATT and SNEGSKA (reference sequence). In DNA, the CDR3 is TGCAGTGCTAGGAGGGACATGTCAGATACGCAGTATTTT. It specifies CSARRDMSDTQYF.

The chain combines TRBV12-3 or TRBV12-4 with TRBJ2-2; 7 nucleotides align to TRBD2. V lost 2 bases and J lost 7; bases outside the gene matches: 7. CDR3 length: 15 residues. DNA for the CDR3: TGTGCCAGCAGTTTAACCGCGGGGGTCCTCGGGGAGCTGTTTTTT. Its translation is CASSLTAGVLGELFF.

There are many counts of this clonotype. The chain is built from TRBV9 and TRBJ2-5, with 15 bases aligning to TRBD2. V lost 2 bases to trimming and J lost 2 bases; unmatched junction nucleotides: 1. In germline, CDR1 is SGDLS, CDR2 YYNGEE. This CDR3 has 16 amino acids. CDR3 nucleotide sequence: TGTGCCAGCAGCGTGGGGACTAGCGGGGGGCAAGAGACCCAGTACTTC. This translates into CASSVGTSGGQETQYF.

Worth noting for this clonotype: Since a much larger clone is just one base distant, this may be a read error. This chain uses TRBV20-1 with TRBJ2-7, with TRBD2 matching 7 bases. Germline V gives CDR1 DFQATT, CDR2 SNEGSKA (reference sequence). This CDR3 comprises 13 residues. In DNA form, the CDR3 reads TGCAGTGCTACCCCTGGCGGGAGCTACGAGCAGCACTTC. This encodes CSATPGGSYEQHF.

This clonotype was found many times. This rearrangement joins TRBV6-1 to TRBJ1-6; D remains unclear. The CDR3 loop spans 15 amino acids. CDR1 is MNHNS and CDR2 is SASEGT in the germline V gene. V dropped 6 bases and J dropped 0 bases, with 9 bases sitting between them. The CDR3 region has the DNA TGTGCCAGCAGAACCGGGAGCTCCTATAATTCACCCCTCCACTTT. Translated, it gives CASRTGSSYNSPLHF.

This clonotype was found many times. The V and J genes are TRBV20-1 and TRBJ2-3; either TRBD1 or TRBD2 may supply D (6 bases each). With 0 bases removed from V and 2 bases from J, the gap between germline ends came to 15 bases. The CDR3 covers 16 residues. Germline CDR1 is DFQATT and CDR2 is SNEGSKA (reference sequence). The CDR3 nucleotides are TGCAGTGCTAGAGATCTGAACGGGGGCTTCACAGATACGCAGTATTTT. It is translated as CSARDLNGGFTDTQYF.

A remark on this clonotype: This may stem from a read error, because a much larger clone lies one nucleotide away. This chain uses TRBV10-3 with TRBJ1-2, with D possibly TRBD1 on 5 matching bases. The germline CDR1 and CDR2 sequences are ENHRY and SYGVKD. This CDR3 spans 12 amino acids. This CDR3 reads CATGSSSYGYPF. The CDR3 coding sequence is TGTGCCACAGGGAGCTCCTCCTATGGCTACCCCTTC.

This chain uses TRBV5-6 with TRBJ2-5; perhaps TRBD2 as D (7 bases). V gave up 1 base and J gave up 1 base, with 11 bases separating them. Germline loops: CDR1 SGHDT, CDR2 YYEEEE. The CDR3 has 15 residues. This CDR3 is CASSLRGGFQETQYF. The CDR3 nucleotides read TGTGCCAGCAGCTTGAGGGGGGGTTTCCAAGAGACCCAGTACTTC.

This clonotype was observed at least ten times. The chain joins TRBV12-3 or TRBV12-4 to TRBJ2-3; D remains unclear. V dropped 6 bases and J dropped 2 bases, with 6 bases sitting between them. This CDR3 is 12 amino acids long. CDR3 loop: CASRTNTDTQYF. The CDR3 DNA is TGTGCCAGCAGAACGAACACAGATACGCAGTATTTT.

The chain joins TRBV4-1 to TRBJ2-7; 8 bases match TRBD1. There are 13 residues in the CDR3. The junction had 1 base not matched to a gene; V was cut back by 6 bases and J by 0 bases. CDR1 is MGHRA and CDR2 is YSYEKL in the germline V gene. The CDR3: CASRGQDSYEQYF. In nucleotides, the CDR3 is TGCGCCAGCAGGGGACAGGACTCCTACGAGCAGTACTTC.

This clonotype was found many times. V usage is TRBV10-3 and J usage is TRBJ2-1; D is unresolved. CDR1 ENHRY and CDR2 SYGVKD come from the germline V gene. The CDR3 totals 12 residues. The V and J ends lost 2 bases and 5 bases respectively, with 4 bases between them. The CDR3 sequence is CAISEGNNEQFF. The CDR3, as DNA: TGTGCCATCAGTGAGGGGAACAATGAGCAGTTCTTC.

This clonotype was observed at least ten times. This rearrangement joins TRBV24-1 to TRBJ1-1; maybe TRBD1 (5 bases). Germline V lookup: CDR1 KGHDR, CDR2 SFDVKD. The CDR3 runs 15 residues. V was shortened by 3 bases and J by 1 base, with 11 bases between the two germline ends. CDR3 DNA: TGTGCCACCAGTGATGGGGCAGCGGGGAACACTGAAGCTTTCTTT. This sequence encodes CATSDGAAGNTEAFF.

This clonotype occurred a few times. This rearrangement joins TRBV5-1 to TRBJ2-7, with TRBD2 matching 8 bases. Trimming removed 0 bases from V and 2 bases from J; junction bases left unmatched: 4. This CDR3 is built from 15 residues. Germline V gives CDR1 SGHRS, CDR2 YFSETQ. CDR3 region: CASSLDPAGAYEQYF. The CDR3 nucleotides are TGCGCCAGCAGCTTGGACCCAGCGGGGGCCTACGAGCAGTACTTC.